This T cell receptor (beta chain) was found in a study of PD-L1 blockade in urothelial cancer (dated by TCRdb to about 2017). For the study in its entirety: Therapy was started in the mid-2010s for all patients, and atezolizumab 1,200 mg was administered intravenously every 3 weeks. Blood samples were analyzed at 3 weeks after treatment start (second dose) and at 6 weeks after treatment start. Blood samples gave a median of around 140,000 T cells and approximately 80,000 unique TCRs, with a median clonality of 0.080. Durable clinical benefit was achieved by nine patients and was not achieved by 20 patients. Pretreatment tumor samples, along with matched peripheral blood collected serially before and after atezolizumab treatment, underwent TCR sequencing. Durable clinical benefit was defined as a progression-free survival longer than 6 months, and TCR features were additionally tested against progression-free survival and overall survival. About 90% of the 29 patients were identified as males with urothelial cancer of bladder origin, and a prior smoking history was reported by 18 of 29 patients. Whole exome sequencing and RNA sequencing of pretreatment tumors were performed alongside TCR sequencing in the same patients. Pretreatment blood TCR-seq was available for about 27 patients, at least one posttreatment blood collection was obtained for 25 or so patients, and tumor TCR-seq was available for 25 or so patients. The study, an exploratory multi-omic analysis, examined somatic, immune and clinical correlates of response to PD-L1 blockade with atezolizumab in urothelial cancer. An ECOG performance status of 0 or 1 was recorded for the patients, and 0 to 3 prior chemotherapy regimens had been received by the patients. On the study overall, not on this receptor specifically: Because of the small sample size (n of about 29) and the many exploratory analyses performed, the results are intended to be regarded as hypothesis-generating. Greater expansion of tumor-associated TCR clones in peripheral blood 3 weeks after the start of treatment was observed in patients with durable benefit (n of about 20, p = 0.022). Improved progression-free and overall survival was associated with having pretreatment peripheral blood TCR clonality below the median.

Regarding this clone: What this receptor recognizes is not known. Per-nucleotide qualities are absent, and no much larger clonotype sits a single base away.

To estimate absolute template abundance from read counts, synthetic TCR analog templates were spiked into each PCR. The immunoSEQ assay used bias-controlled V and J gene primers to amplify TCRbeta CDR3 regions from genomic DNA. Sequencing of rearranged TCRbeta segments was done at approximately 20X coverage. Per the source publication's procedure: Clustering was used to correct sequencing errors, and CDR3s were annotated against IMGT so that V, D and J genes could be assigned. Downstream analyses used only productive TCRbeta rearrangements, leaving out any out-of-frame or stop-codon sequences. Clonality was calculated as one minus the Shannon entropy normalized by the log of the number of unique productive sequences. Clones differing between time points or between blood and tumor were identified by Fisher's exact test with Benjamini-Hochberg correction at adjusted p below 0.01. In its TCRdb copy, this immuneACCESS table keeps in-frame sequences only and misses some clones. Where compared with another copy, unresolved V genes explain less than half of these, and the others have no known cause. That table supplies the V and J calls and clone size; D and trimming were determined from the DNA. The sample table shows 100,000 to 150,000 clones, and roughly 86% are seen once. The ten biggest clones cover 2% to 3% of the sample.

V lost 1 base and J lost 5 bases, and the count of bases not matched to a germline gene is 7. The cysteine opens and the phenylalanine closes a CDR3 of 16 amino acids. Just CDR3 DNA is preserved here, 48 bases in frame from base 1. Per the germline V gene, SGHAT is the CDR1 and FQNNGV is the CDR2. In light of the paper, this sample's time point label describes: peripheral blood 6 weeks after treatment start. The cohort included about 29 patients with locally advanced or metastatic urothelial carcinoma who were treated at Memorial Sloan Kettering on a trial protocol. Peripheral blood mononuclear cells were collected pretreatment and during treatment, with between 1 and 8 total time points obtained per patient. The Qiagen DNeasy Blood extraction kit was used to purify genomic DNA from total PBMCs and tumor samples. PBMCs were collected pretreatment and during treatment and were isolated and stored as previously described.

Recombination joined TRBV11-2 with TRBJ1-1, with TRBD1 matching 10 junction bases. The source of this sequence is a man aged 50 or older with urothelial cancer. Specimen: PBMCs, collected around atezolizumab (anti-PD-L1) treatment. Here the CDR3 is given as CASSLGRGQGWTEAFF. The DNA is TGTGCCAGCAGCTTAGGGCGGGGACAGGGGTGGACTGAAGCTTTCTTT.